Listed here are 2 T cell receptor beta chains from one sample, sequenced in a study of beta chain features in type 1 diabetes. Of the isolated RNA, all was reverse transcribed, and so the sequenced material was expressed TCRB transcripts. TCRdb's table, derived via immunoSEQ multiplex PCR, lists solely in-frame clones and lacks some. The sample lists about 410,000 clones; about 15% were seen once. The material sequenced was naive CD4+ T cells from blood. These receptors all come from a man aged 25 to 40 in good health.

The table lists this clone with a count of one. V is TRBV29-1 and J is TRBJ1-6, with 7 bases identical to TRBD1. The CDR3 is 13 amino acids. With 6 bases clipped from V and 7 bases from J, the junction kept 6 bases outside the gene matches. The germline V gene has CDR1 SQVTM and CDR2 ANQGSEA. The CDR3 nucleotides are TGCAGCGTCGTGACAGGGCGGAATTCACCCCTCCACTTT. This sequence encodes CSVVTGRNSPLHF.

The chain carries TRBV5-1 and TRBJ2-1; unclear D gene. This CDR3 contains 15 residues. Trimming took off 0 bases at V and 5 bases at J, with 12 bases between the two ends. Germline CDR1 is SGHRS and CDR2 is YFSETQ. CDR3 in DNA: TGCGCCAGCAGCTTGGCCAGTGACCTAAACAATGAGCAGTTCTTC. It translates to CASSLASDLNNEQFF.